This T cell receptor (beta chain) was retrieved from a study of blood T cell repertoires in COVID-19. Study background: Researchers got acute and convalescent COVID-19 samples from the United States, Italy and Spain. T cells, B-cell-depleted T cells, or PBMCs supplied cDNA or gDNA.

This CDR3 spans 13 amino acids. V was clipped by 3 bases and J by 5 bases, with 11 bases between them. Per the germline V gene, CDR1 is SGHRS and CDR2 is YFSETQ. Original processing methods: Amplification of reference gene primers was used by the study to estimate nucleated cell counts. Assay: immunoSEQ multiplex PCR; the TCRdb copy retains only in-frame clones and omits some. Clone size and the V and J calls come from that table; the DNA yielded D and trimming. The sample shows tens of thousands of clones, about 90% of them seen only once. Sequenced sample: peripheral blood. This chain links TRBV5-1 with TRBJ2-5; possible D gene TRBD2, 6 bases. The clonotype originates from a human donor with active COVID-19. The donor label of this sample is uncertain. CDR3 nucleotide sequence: TGCGCCAGCAGCTCCTTACGGGGGGAGACCCAGTACTTC. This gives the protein CASSSLRGETQYF.